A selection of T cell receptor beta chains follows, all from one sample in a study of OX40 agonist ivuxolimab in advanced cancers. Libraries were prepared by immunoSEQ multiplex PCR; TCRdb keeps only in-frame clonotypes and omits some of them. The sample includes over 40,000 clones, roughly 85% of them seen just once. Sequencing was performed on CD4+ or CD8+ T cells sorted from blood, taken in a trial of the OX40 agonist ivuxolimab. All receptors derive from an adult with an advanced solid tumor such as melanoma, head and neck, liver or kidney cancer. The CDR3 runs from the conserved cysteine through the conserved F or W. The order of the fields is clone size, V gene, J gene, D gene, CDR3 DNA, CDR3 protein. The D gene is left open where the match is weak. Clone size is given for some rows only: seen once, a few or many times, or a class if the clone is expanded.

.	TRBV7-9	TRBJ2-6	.	TGTGCCAGCAGCTCTTCTGGGGCCAACGTCCTGACTTTC	CASSSSGANVLTF
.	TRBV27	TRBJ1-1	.	TGTGCCAGCAGTTCACGGAGGGGTAGAAACACTGAAGCTTTCTTT	CASSSRRGRNTEAFF
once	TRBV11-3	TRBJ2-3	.	TGTGCCAGCTCGACACCCGGGAAGATCACAGATACGCAGTATTTT	CASSTPGKITDTQYF
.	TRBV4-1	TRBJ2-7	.	TGCGCCAGCAGCCAAGTAAAGGGATTCTGGGACGAGCAGTACTTC	CASSQVKGFWDEQYF
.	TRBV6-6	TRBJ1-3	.	TGTGCCAGCAGTTACTCGCCAGGAGGCAGAAACACCATATATTTT	CASSYSPGGRNTIYF
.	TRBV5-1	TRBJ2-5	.	TGCGCCAGCAGCTTGGGACTTCAGGAGACCCAGTACTTC	CASSLGLQETQYF
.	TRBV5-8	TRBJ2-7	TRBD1	TGTGCCAGCAGCTTTTATGGACAGGGAATCCACGAGCAGTACTTC	CASSFYGQGIHEQYF
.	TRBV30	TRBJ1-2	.	TGTGCCTGGAGTTACAGGGCTAACTATGGCTACACCTTC	CAWSYRANYGYTF
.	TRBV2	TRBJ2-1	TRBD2	TGTGCCAGCAAGCGGGAGAACTACAATGAGCAGTTCTTC	CASKRENYNEQFF
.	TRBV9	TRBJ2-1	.	TGTGCCAGCAGCGTAGTTCAGGGGATCAATGAGCAGTTCTTC	CASSVVQGINEQFF
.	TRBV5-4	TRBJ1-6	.	TGTGCCAGCAGCCCCGGGGGGGTTCGCTCCTATAATTCACCCCTCCACTTT	CASSPGGVRSYNSPLHF
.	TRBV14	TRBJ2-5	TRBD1	TGTGCCAGCAGCCCGACAGGGGGCCGAGAGACCCAGTACTTC	CASSPTGGRETQYF
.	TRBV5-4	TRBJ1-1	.	TGTGCCAGCAGCTTGGTGGCAGGGAACACTGAAGCTTTCTTT	CASSLVAGNTEAFF
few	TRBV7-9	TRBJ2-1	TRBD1	TGTGCCAGCAGCGGATCCGGGACAGGTAATGAGCAGTTCTTC	CASSGSGTGNEQFF
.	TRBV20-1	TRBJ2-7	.	TGCAGTGCCCATAGCGGCTACGAGCAGTACTTC	CSAHSGYEQYF
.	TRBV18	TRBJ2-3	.	TGTGCCAGCTCACCGGGCCTGAACACAGATACGCAGTATTTT	CASSPGLNTDTQYF
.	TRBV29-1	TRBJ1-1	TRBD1	TGCAGCGTCCGGACAGGGGGCATGACTGAAGCTTTCTTT	CSVRTGGMTEAFF
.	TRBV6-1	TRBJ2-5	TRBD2	TGTGCCATTAAGACTAGCGGCCAAGAGACCCAGTACTTC	CAIKTSGQETQYF
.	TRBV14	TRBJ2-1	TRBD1	TGTGCCAGCAGCCGCCCGACAGGGGAAAAGTACAATGAGCAGTTCTTC	CASSRPTGEKYNEQFF
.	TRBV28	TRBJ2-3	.	TGTGCCAGCAGTTCCCAGAGACAGTTAACAGATACGCAGTATTTT	CASSSQRQLTDTQYF
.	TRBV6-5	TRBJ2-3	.	TGTGCCAGCAGTTACCGCCGGGACTTCACAGATACGCAGTATTTT	CASSYRRDFTDTQYF
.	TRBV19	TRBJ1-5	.	TGTGCCAGTACTAACCAGGGAGAACGGGATCAGCCCCAGCATTTT	CASTNQGERDQPQHF
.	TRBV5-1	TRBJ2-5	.	TGCGCCAGCAGCTTGCTCAGGAAAGAGACCCAGTACTTC	CASSLLRKETQYF
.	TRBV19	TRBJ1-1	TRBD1	TGTGCCGCAAGGGACAGGGTAAACACTGAAGCTTTCTTT	CAARDRVNTEAFF
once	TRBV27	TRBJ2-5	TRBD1	TGTGCCAGCAGTTGGGACAGGGGGCGAGAGACCCAGTACTTC	CASSWDRGRETQYF
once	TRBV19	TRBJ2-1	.	TGTGCCAGTAGTATAGACCACAGAAGCTCCTACAATGAGCAGTTCTTC	CASSIDHRSSYNEQFF
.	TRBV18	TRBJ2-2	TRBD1	TGTGCCAGCTCACCAGGACAGGAAAGCGGGGAGCTGTTTTTT	CASSPGQESGELFF
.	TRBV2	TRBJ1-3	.	TGTGCCAGCACGGAGCGGGGCTACAGCTCTGGAAACACCATATATTTT	CASTERGYSSGNTIYF
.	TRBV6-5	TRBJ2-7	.	TGTGCCAGCAGTTACTGGGGTAGCGAGGTTCGGCAGTACTTC	CASSYWGSEVRQYF
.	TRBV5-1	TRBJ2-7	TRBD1	TGCGCCAGCAGCCAGGGACAGGGGTTCCACGAGCAGTACTTC	CASSQGQGFHEQYF
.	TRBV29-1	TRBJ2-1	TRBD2	TGCAGCGTTTCCGGGGCAAGGCGGGAGCTCAACAATGAGCAGTTCTTC	CSVSGARRELNNEQFF
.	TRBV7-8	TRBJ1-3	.	TGTGCCAGCAGCTTTAGACAGGCTGCGGACACCATATATTTT	CASSFRQAADTIYF
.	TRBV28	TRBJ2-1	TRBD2	TGTGCCAGCACCTCGACTAGCGCTAGCTCCTACAATGAGCAGTTCTTC	CASTSTSASSYNEQFF
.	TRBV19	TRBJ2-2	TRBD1	TGTGCCAGTAGTAATGACAGGGGATTTACCGGGGAGCTGTTTTTT	CASSNDRGFTGELFF
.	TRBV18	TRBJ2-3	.	TGTGCCAGCTCGACCAACGCAGATACGCAGTATTTT	CASSTNADTQYF
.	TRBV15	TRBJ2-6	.	TGTGCCACCAGCAGGGGGACTCAAAGAGGGGCTGGGGCCAACGTCCTGACTTTC	CATSRGTQRGAGANVLTF
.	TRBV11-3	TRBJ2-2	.	TGTGCCAGCAGCTCCAGGGTTTCCGGGGAGCTGTTTTTT	CASSSRVSGELFF
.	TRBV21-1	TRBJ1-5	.	TGTGCCAGCAGCAAAGAGAGGCAGATAGGGGTAGAGGATCAGCCCCAGCATTTT	CASSKERQIGVEDQPQHF
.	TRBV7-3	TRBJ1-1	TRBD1	TGTGCCAGCAGCCATCAGGGGGCGGGCATGAACACTGAAGCTTTCTTT	CASSHQGAGMNTEAFF
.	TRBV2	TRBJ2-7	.	TGTGCCAGCAGGAGGACTGAGTCCTACGAGCAGTACTTC	CASRRTESYEQYF
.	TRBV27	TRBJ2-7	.	TGTGCCAGCAGCCGAACCAGGACAGTGATCAGCCACGAGCAGTACTTC	CASSRTRTVISHEQYF
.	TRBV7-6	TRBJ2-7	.	TGTGCCAGCAGCTCCGGGACACTAGAGCAGTACTTC	CASSSGTLEQYF
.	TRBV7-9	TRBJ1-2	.	TGTGCCAGCAGCTTAATAGGCAAAGGCAAAGATGGCTACACCTTC	CASSLIGKGKDGYTF
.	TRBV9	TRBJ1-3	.	TGTGCCAGCAGCGTAGTAGGGGTTGGAAACACCATATATTTT	CASSVVGVGNTIYF
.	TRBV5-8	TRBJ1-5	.	TGTGCCAGCAGCGGCGACAGTCGAAAATCGGGCAATCAGCCCCAGCATTTT	CASSGDSRKSGNQPQHF